This T cell receptor (beta chain) was sequenced for a study of OX40 agonist ivuxolimab in advanced cancers. Study background: Participants could have had prior anti-PD-1, anti-PD-L1 or anti-CTLA-4 therapy, and around 40% had some.

Data came from immunoSEQ multiplex PCR; TCRdb stores just in-frame clones and leaves some out. The top ten clones hold 5% of a sample with roughly 72,000 clones, about 84% of them seen once. Germline-derived CDR1 and CDR2 are SNHLY and FYNNEI. V lost 4 bases and J 2 bases, leaving 4 bases between the germline ends. The CDR3 loop spans 12 amino acids. The TCR originated in an adult with an advanced solid tumor such as melanoma, head and neck, liver or kidney cancer. Sequenced material: CD4+ or CD8+ T cells sorted from blood, taken in a trial of the OX40 agonist ivuxolimab. The V gene is TRBV2, the J gene TRBJ2-3; D remains ambiguous. The CDR3 sequence is CASSGYTDTQYF. The CDR3 DNA is TGTGCCAGCAGTGGGTACACAGATACGCAGTATTTT.